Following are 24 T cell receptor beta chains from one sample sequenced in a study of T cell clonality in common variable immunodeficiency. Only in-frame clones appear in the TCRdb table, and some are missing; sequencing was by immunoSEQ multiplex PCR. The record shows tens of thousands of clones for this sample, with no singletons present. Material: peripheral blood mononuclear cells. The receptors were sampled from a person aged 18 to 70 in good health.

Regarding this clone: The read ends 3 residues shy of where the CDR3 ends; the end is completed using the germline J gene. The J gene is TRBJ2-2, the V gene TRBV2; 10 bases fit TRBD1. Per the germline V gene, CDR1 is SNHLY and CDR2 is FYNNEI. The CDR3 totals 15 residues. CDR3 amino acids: CASSQEDRGGEKLFF. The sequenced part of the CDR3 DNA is TGTGCCAGCAGTCAAGAGGACAGGGGGGGGGAAAAG.

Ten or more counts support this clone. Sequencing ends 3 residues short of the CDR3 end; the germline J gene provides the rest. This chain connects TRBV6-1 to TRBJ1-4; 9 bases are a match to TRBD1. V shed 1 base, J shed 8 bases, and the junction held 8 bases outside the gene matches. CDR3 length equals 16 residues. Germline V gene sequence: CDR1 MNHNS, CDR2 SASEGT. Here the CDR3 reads CASSEGQGVNEEKLFF. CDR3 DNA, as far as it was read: TGTGCCAGCAGTGAAGGACAGGGGGTTAATGAGGAAAAA.

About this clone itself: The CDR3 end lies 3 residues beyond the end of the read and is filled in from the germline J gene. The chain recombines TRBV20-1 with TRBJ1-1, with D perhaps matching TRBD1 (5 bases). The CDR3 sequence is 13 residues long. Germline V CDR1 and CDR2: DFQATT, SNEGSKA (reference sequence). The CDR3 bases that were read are TGCAGTGCTAGAGAACGGTCGACAGCAAAA. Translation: CSARERSTAK. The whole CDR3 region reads CSARERSTAKAFF.

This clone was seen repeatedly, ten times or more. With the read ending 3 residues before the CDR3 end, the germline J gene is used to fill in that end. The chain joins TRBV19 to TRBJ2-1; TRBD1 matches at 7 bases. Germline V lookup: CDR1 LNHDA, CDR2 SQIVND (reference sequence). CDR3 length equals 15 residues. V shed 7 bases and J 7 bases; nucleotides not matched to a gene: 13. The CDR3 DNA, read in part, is TGTGCCAGTACCCACAGACAGGGATTTCGGAATGAG. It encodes CASTHRQGFRNE. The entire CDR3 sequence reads CASTHRQGFRNEQFF.

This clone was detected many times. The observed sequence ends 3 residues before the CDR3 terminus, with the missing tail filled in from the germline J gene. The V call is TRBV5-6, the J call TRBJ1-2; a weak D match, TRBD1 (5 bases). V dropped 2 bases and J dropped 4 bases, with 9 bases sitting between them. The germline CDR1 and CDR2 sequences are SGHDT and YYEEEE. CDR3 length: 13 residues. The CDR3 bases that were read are TGTGCCAGCAGCTTCAGGGCCCCCTATGGC. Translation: CASSFRAPYG. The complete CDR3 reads CASSFRAPYGYTF.

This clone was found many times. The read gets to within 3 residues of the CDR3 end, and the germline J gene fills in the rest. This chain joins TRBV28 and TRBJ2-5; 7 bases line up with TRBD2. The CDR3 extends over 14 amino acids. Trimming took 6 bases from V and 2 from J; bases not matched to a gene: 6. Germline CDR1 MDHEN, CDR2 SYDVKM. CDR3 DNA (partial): TGTGCCAGCAGCGGCGGGGGAGCTCAAGAGACC. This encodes CASSGGGAQET. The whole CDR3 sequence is CASSGGGAQETQYF.

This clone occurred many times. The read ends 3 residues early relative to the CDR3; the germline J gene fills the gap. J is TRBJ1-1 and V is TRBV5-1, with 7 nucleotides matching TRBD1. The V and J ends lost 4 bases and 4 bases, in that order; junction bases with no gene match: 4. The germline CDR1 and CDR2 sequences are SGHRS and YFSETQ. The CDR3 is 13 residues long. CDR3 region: CASSPDRVTEAFF. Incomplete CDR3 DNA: TGCGCCAGCAGCCCCGACAGGGTCACTGAA.

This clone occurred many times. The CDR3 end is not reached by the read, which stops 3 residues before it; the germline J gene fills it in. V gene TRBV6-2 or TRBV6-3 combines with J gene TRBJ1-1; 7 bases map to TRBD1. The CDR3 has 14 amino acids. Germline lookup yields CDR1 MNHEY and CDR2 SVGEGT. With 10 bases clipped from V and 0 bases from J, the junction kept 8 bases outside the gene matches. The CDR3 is CATTRRGLNTEAFF. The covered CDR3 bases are TGTGCCACGACCCGGAGGGGGCTGAACACTGAA.

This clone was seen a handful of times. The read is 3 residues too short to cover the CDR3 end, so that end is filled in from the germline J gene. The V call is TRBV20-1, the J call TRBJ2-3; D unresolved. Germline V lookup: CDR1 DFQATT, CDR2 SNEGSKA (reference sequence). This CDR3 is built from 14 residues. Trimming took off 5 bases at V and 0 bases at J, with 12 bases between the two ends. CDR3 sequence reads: CSAVEGPSTDTQYF. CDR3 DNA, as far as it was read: TGCAGTGCTGTGGAAGGGCCTAGCACAGATACG.

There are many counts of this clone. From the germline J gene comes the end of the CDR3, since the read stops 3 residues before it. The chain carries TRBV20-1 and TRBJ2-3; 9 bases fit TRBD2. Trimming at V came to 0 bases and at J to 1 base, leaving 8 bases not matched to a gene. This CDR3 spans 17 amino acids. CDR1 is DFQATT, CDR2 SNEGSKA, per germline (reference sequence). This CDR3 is CSARDFRLAGGTDTQYF. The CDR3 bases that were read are TGCAGTGCTAGAGATTTCAGATTAGCGGGGGGCACAGATACG.

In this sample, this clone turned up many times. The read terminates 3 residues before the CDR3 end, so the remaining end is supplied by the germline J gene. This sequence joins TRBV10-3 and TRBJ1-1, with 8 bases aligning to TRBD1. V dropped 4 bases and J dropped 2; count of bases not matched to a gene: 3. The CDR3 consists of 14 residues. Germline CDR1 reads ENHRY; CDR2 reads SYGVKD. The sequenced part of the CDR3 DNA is TGTGCCATCAGTGCGACAGGGGCAAACACTGAA. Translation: CAISATGANTE. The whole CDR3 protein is CAISATGANTEAFF.

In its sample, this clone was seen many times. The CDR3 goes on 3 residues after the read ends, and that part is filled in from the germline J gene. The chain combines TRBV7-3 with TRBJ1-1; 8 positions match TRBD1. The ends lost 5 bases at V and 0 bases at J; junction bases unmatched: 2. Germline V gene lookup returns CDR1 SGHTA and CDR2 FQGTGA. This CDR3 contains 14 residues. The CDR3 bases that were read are TGTGCCAGCAGCCGGACAGGGATGAACACTGAA. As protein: CASSRTGMNTE. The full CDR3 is CASSRTGMNTEAFF.

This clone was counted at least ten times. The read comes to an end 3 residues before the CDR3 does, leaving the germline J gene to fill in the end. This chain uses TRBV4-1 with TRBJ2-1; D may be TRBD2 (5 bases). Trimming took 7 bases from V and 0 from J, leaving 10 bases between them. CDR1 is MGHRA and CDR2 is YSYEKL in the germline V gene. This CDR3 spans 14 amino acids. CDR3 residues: CASMRASSYNEQFF. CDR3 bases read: TGCGCCAGCATGCGGGCGAGCTCCTACAATGAG.

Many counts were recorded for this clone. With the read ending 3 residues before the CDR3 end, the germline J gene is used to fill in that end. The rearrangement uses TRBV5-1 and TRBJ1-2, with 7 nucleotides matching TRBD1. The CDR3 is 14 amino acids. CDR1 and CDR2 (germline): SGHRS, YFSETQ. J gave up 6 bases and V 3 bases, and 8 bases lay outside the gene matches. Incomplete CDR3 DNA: TGCGCCAGCAGCTCGGTGGGACAGACCAATGGC. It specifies CASSSVGQTNG. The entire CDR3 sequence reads CASSSVGQTNGYTF.

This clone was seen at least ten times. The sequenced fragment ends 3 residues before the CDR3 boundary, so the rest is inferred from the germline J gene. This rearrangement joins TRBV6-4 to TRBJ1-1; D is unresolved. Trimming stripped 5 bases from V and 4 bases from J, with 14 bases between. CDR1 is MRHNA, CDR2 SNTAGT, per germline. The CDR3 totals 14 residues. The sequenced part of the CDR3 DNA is TGTGCCAGCAGTAAAGACTCGAGCTTCACTGAA. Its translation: CASSKDSSFTE. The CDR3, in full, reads CASSKDSSFTEAFF.

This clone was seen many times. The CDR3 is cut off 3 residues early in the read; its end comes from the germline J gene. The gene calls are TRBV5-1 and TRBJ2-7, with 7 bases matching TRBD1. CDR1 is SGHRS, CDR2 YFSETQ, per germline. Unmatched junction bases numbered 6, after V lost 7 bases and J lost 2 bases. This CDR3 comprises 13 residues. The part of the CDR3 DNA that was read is TGCGCCAGCGGAGGACAGGCCCCCTACGAG. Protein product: CASGGQAPYE. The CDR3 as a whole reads CASGGQAPYEQYF.

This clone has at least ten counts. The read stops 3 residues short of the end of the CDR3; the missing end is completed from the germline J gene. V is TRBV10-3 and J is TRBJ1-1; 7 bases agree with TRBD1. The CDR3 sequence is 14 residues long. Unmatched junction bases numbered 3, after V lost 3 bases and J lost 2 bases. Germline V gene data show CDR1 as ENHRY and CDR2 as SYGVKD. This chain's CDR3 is CAISEAGGNTEAFF. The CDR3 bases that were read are TGTGCCATCAGTGAAGCAGGGGGAAACACTGAA.

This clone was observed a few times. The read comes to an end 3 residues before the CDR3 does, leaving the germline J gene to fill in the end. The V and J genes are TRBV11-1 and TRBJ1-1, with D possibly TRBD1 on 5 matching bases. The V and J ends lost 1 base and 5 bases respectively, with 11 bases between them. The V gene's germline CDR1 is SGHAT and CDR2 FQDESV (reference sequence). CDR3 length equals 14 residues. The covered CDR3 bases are TGTGCCAGCAGCTTAGGGCGGGGCGCGACTGAA. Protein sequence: CASSLGRGATE. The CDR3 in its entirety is CASSLGRGATEAFF.

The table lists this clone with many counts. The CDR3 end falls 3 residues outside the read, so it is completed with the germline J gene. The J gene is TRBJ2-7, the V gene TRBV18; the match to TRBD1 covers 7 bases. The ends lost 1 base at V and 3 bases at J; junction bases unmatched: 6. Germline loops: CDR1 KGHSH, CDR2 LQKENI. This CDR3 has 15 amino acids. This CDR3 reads CASSPLRTGYYEQYF. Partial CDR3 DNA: TGTGCCAGCTCACCACTACGGACAGGCTACTACGAG.

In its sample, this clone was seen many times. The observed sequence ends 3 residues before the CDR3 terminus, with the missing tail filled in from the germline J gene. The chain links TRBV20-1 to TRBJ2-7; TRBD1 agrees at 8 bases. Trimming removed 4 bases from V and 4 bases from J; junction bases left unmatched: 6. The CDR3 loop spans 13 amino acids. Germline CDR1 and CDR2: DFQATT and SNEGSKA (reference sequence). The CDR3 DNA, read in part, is TGCAGTGCTAATCAGGGGGCGCGGTACGAG. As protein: CSANQGARYE. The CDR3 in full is CSANQGARYEQYF.

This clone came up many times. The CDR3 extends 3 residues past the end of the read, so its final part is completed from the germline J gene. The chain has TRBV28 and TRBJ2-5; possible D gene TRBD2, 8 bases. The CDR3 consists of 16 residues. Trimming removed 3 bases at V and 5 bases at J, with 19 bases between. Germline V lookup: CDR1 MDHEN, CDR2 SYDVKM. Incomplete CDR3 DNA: TGTGCCAGCAGTTTGGGAGCGGGGGTCAGGGGGGAGACC. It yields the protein CASSLGAGVRGET. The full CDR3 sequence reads CASSLGAGVRGETQYF.

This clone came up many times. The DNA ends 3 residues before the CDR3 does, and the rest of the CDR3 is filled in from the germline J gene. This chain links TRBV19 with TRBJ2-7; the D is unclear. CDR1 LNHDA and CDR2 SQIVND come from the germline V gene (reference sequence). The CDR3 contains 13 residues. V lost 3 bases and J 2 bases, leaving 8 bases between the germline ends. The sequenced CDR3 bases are TGTGCCAGTAGTATGCGACAAACCTACGAG. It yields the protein CASSMRQTYE. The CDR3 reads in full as CASSMRQTYEQYF.

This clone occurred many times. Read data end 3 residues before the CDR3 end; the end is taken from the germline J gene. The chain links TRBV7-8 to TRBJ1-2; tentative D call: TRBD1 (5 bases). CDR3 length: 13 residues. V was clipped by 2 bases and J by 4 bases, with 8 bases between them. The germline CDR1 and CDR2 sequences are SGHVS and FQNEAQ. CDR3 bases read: TGTGCCAGCAGCTTATCCAGGGCCTATGGC. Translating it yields CASSLSRAYG. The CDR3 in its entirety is CASSLSRAYGYTF.

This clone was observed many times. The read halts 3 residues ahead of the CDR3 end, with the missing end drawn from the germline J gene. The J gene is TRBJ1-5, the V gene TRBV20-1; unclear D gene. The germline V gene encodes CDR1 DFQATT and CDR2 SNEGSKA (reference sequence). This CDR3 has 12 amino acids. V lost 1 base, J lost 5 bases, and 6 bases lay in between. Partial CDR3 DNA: TGCAGTGCTAGAGTATCGGATCAGCCC. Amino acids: CSARVSDQP. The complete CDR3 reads CSARVSDQPQHF.